Below, 23 T cell receptor beta chains from the same sample are listed, as sequenced in a study of beta chain features in type 1 diabetes. The investigators reverse transcribed all of the isolated RNA, so they sequenced expressed TCRB transcripts. The table came from immunoSEQ multiplex PCR; TCRdb's copy has only in-frame clones and leaves some out. The table has fewer than 900,000 clones, roughly 16% seen once. The sequencing input was naive CD4+ T cells from blood. These receptors all come from a woman between 18 and 29 years old in good health.

Note on this clone: The sample contains more than one DNA sequence encoding this CDR3. The CDR3 is CASSLGGSYNEQFF. CDR3 coding DNA: TGCGCCAGCAGCTTGGGAGGGTCCTACAATGAGCAGTTCTTC. The rearrangement joins TRBV5-1 to TRBJ2-1; tentatively, D is TRBD2 (5 bases). Germline V gives CDR1 SGHRS, CDR2 YFSETQ. Trimming left V 0 bases short and J 1 base short, with 5 bases between. The length of the CDR3 is 14 residues.

The V and J genes are TRBV7-6 and TRBJ2-7; TRBD2 matches 7 bases. Germline assignment: CDR1 SGHVS and CDR2 FNYEAQ. The CDR3 covers 15 residues. The trim removed 2 bases at V and 2 bases at J, leaving 6 bases unmatched. CDR3 amino acids: CASSLNSGFAYEQYF. DNA for the CDR3: TGTGCCAGCAGCTTAAATAGCGGGTTTGCCTACGAGCAGTACTTC.

This clone appeared a few times. The V call is TRBV27, the J call TRBJ2-1; TRBD1 matches 8 bases. This CDR3 region has 14 residues. The V and J ends lost 6 bases and 4 bases, in that order; junction bases with no gene match: 5. Germline CDR1 MNHEY, CDR2 SMNVEV (reference sequence). The CDR3 reads CASSRTGFYNEQFF. The CDR3 region has the DNA TGTGCCAGCAGCCGGACAGGGTTTTACAATGAGCAGTTCTTC.

The sample holds a few counts of this clone. The chain combines TRBV5-1 with TRBJ1-1, with a weak D call TRBD1 (5 bases). Per germline, CDR1 SGHRS and CDR2 YFSETQ. With 0 bases removed from V and 3 bases from J, the gap between germline ends came to 12 bases. The CDR3 has 15 residues. The chain's CDR3 is CASSLEASGHTEAFF. CDR3 DNA sequence: TGCGCCAGCAGCTTGGAAGCGTCAGGGCACACTGAAGCTTTCTTT. Full variable domain (rest looked up from reference TRBV5-1 and TRBJ1-1): KAGVTQTPRYLIKTRGQQVTLSCSPISGHRSVSWYQQTPGQGLQFLFEYFSETQRNKGNFPGRFSGRQFSNSRSEMNVSTLELGDSALYLCASSLEASGHTEAFFGQGTRLTVV.

The chain employs TRBV7-9 and TRBJ2-6; D is possibly TRBD2 (6 bases). Trimming left V 4 bases short and J 0 bases short, with 16 bases between. The length of the CDR3 is 18 residues. The germline CDR1 and CDR2 sequences are SEHNR and FQNEAQ (reference sequence). CDR3 bases: TGTGCCAGCAGCTCCAGAACTGACGGGGGCTCTGGGGCCAACGTCCTGACTTTC. This sequence encodes CASSSRTDGGSGANVLTF.

The V and J genes are TRBV4-3 and TRBJ2-5; D gene unclear. The CDR3 covers 13 residues. CDR1 is LGHNA and CDR2 is YSLEER in the germline V gene. V lost 0 bases to trimming and J lost 8 bases, with 10 bases between them. This chain's CDR3 is CASSQDGVATQYF. As DNA, the CDR3 is TGCGCCAGCAGCCAAGATGGAGTTGCCACCCAGTACTTC.

This clone was counted between two and nine times. The chain employs TRBV7-9 and TRBJ1-2; no definite D call. Germline V gene sequence: CDR1 SEHNR, CDR2 FQNEAQ (reference sequence). The CDR3 is 14 residues long. Trimming left V 3 bases short and J 6 bases short, with 14 bases between. For the CDR3, the DNA is TGTGCCAGCAGCTTCGGTATGGGGAGCGATGGCTACACCTTC. Protein: CASSFGMGSDGYTF.

This clone was seen more than once but under ten times. The genes are TRBV9 and TRBJ1-4, with unresolved D. Between the trimmed V and J ends, which lost 0 bases and 3 bases, there was a span of 9 bases. The CDR3 consists of 15 residues. Looked up from germline, CDR1 is SGDLS and CDR2 is YYNGEE. The CDR3 bases are TGTGCCAGCAGCGTAGCTTCCGGGGCTAATGAAAAACTGTTTTTT. The encoded protein is CASSVASGANEKLFF.

This clone was counted many times. This chain joins TRBV7-2 and TRBJ2-4, with 9 bases lining up with TRBD2. Losses at the gene ends were 3 bases for V and 6 bases for J; bases not matched to a gene: 9. CDR1 and CDR2 from the germline V gene are SGHTA and FQGNSA. This CDR3 has 16 residues. The CDR3 bases are TGTGCCAGCAGCTTGAGGTTAGCGGGAGTAGGAAACATTCAGTACTTC. The encoded protein is CASSLRLAGVGNIQYF.

This sequence joins TRBV19 and TRBJ2-1; TRBD2 matches at 10 bases. Germline loops: CDR1 LNHDA, CDR2 SQIVND (reference sequence). The CDR3 contains 14 residues. V lost 8 bases to trimming and J lost 8 bases; unmatched junction nucleotides: 9. CDR3 amino acids: CASAGVAGGHEQFF. In nucleotides, the CDR3 is TGTGCCAGTGCGGGGGTAGCGGGAGGCCATGAGCAGTTCTTC.

This clone was detected only once. CDR3 sequence reads: CASGTAGGELFF. The DNA of the CDR3 is TGTGCCAGCGGTACTGCGGGCGGGGAGCTGTTTTTT. The chain couples TRBV9 to TRBJ2-2, with D tentatively TRBD2 (5 bases). The CDR3 sequence is 12 residues long. Trimming removed 7 bases from V and 7 bases from J, with 11 bases in between. Germline CDR1 is SGDLS and CDR2 is YYNGEE. Full variable domain (rest looked up from reference TRBV9 and TRBJ2-2): DSGVTQTPKHLITATGQRVTLRCSPRSGDLSVYWYQQSLDQGLQFLIQYYNGEERAKGNILERFSAQQFPDLHSELNLSSLELGDSALYFCASGTAGGELFFGEGSRLTVL.

The rearrangement uses TRBV7-9 and TRBJ2-7; 7 bases are a match to TRBD1. The CDR3 sequence is 15 residues long. Germline V CDR1 and CDR2: SEHNR, FQNEAQ (reference sequence). The V and J ends lost 1 base and 3 bases, in that order; junction bases with no gene match: 6. CDR3 bases: TGTGCCAGCAGCTTAGTTTTTGGGACAGTCTACGAGCAGTACTTC. Translation gives CASSLVFGTVYEQYF.

A few counts support this clone. The rearrangement uses TRBV25-1 and TRBJ2-6, with unresolved D. Germline CDR1 and CDR2: MGHDK and SYGVNS. Trimming left V 5 bases short and J 0 bases short, with 11 bases between. The CDR3 contains 16 residues. Here the CDR3 DNA reads TGTGCCAGCAGTCGTGGGTTACACTCTGGGGCCAACGTCCTGACTTTC. Its protein is CASSRGLHSGANVLTF.

This chain uses TRBV5-4 with TRBJ2-1; 14 nucleotides agree with TRBD2. V gave up 4 bases and J gave up 6 bases; unmatched junction bases: 3. CDR1 SGHNT and CDR2 YYREEE come from the germline V gene (reference sequence). The CDR3 is made up of 15 amino acids. DNA of the CDR3: TGTGCCAGCAGCGAGGGACTAGCGGGAGTCAATGAGCAGTTCTTC. Its protein product is CASSEGLAGVNEQFF.

This clone was counted a few times. The V call is TRBV28, the J call TRBJ2-3; a weak D match, TRBD1 (5 bases). There are 10 residues in the CDR3. Trimming stripped 10 bases from V and 3 bases from J, with 5 bases between. Germline V CDR1 and CDR2: MDHEN, SYDVKM. The CDR3 bases are TGTGCCACAGGGACAGATACGCAGTATTTT. As protein: CATGTDTQYF. Drawing the rest from reference TRBV28 and TRBJ2-3, the complete variable domain is DVKVTQSSRYLVKRTGEKVFLECVQDMDHENMFWYRQDPGLGLRLIYFSYDVKMKEKGDIPEGYSVSREKKERFSLILESASTNQTSMYLCATGTDTQYFGPGTRLTVL.

This chain uses TRBV9 with TRBJ2-3, with D possibly being TRBD2 (5 bases). Trimming removed 0 bases at V and 0 bases at J, with 14 bases between. The CDR3 totals 17 residues. Germline V gene sequence: CDR1 SGDLS, CDR2 YYNGEE. The CDR3 coding sequence is TGTGCCAGCAGCGTAGAATTAAGCGGCCCTAGCACAGATACGCAGTATTTT. It translates to CASSVELSGPSTDTQYF.

This clone was seen only a few times. The chain joins TRBV27 to TRBJ2-7; TRBD2 agrees at 8 bases. Germline values: CDR1 MNHEY, CDR2 SMNVEV (reference sequence). The trim removed 8 bases at V and 0 bases at J, leaving 0 bases unmatched. The CDR3 covers 12 residues. The CDR3 DNA is TGTGCCAGCGGGACTAGCTCCTACGAGCAGTACTTC. It specifies CASGTSSYEQYF.

The chain recombines TRBV5-1 with TRBJ2-2; D is ambiguous. The CDR3 has 15 amino acids. Trimming removed 0 bases at V and 7 bases at J, with 13 bases between. CDR1 SGHRS and CDR2 YFSETQ come from the germline V gene. The CDR3, as DNA: TGCGCCAGCAGCTTGGTCGGCCGGATCGGCGGGGAGCTGTTTTTT. It yields the protein CASSLVGRIGGELFF. The complete variable domain, with remaining parts taken from reference TRBV5-1 and TRBJ2-2, reads KAGVTQTPRYLIKTRGQQVTLSCSPISGHRSVSWYQQTPGQGLQFLFEYFSETQRNKGNFPGRFSGRQFSNSRSEMNVSTLELGDSALYLCASSLVGRIGGELFFGEGSRLTVL.

V is TRBV18 and J is TRBJ2-7; D may match TRBD1 or TRBD2 (5 bases each). CDR3 length: 13 residues. V was trimmed by 1 base and J by 5 bases, leaving 9 bases between them. Germline CDR1 reads KGHSH; CDR2 reads LQKENI. The CDR3 nucleotides read TGTGCCAGCTCACCACACCGGGGCCACGAGCAGTACTTC. It yields the protein CASSPHRGHEQYF.

To note about this clone: The sample has other DNA sequences that encode this CDR3 too. The V call is TRBV29-1, the J call TRBJ1-1; tentatively, D is TRBD1 (5 bases). Germline V gene sequence: CDR1 SQVTM, CDR2 ANQGSEA. Trimming removed 6 bases at V and 5 bases at J, with 10 bases between. CDR3 length: 11 residues. The CDR3 DNA sequence: TGCAGCGTCAATAGGGGAACTGAAGCTTTCTTT. This encodes CSVNRGTEAFF.

The chain uses TRBV14 and TRBJ2-7; D possibly corresponds to TRBD1 (5 bases). The ends were cut back, 5 bases at V and 2 bases at J, with 10 bases in the middle. The CDR3 consists of 13 residues. From germline, CDR1 is SGHDN and CDR2 FVKESK. The chain's CDR3 is CASSSTVTYEQYF. Written as DNA, the CDR3 is TGTGCCAGCAGCTCGACAGTGACCTACGAGCAGTACTTC.

This clone was found a few times. The CDR3 sequence: CASSLETGYGEQYF. In DNA form, the CDR3 reads TGTGCCAGCAGCTTAGAGACAGGGTATGGCGAGCAGTACTTC. The chain couples TRBV7-2 to TRBJ2-7; 7 bases agree with TRBD1. J was trimmed by 6 bases and V by 1 base; bases with no gene match: 6. This CDR3 has 14 amino acids. The germline V gene has CDR1 SGHTA and CDR2 FQGNSA. The full variable domain, completed using reference TRBV7-2 and TRBJ2-7, is GAGVSQSPSNKVTEKGKDVELRCDPISGHTALYWYRQSLGQGLEFLIYFQGNSAPDKSGLPSDRFSAERTGGSVSTLTIQRTQQEDSAVYLCASSLETGYGEQYFGPGTRLTVT.

The rearrangement links TRBV7-2 to TRBJ2-5, with D maybe TRBD2 (6 bases). The CDR3 totals 13 residues. Germline V gene data show CDR1 as SGHTA and CDR2 as FQGNSA. The germline V and J ends were trimmed by 4 bases and 9 bases, with 15 bases remaining between them. The CDR3 sequence is CASSSVGTQPQYF. CDR3 in DNA: TGTGCCAGCAGCTCAGTCGGGACTCAACCCCAGTACTTC.